This passage covers 11 T cell receptor beta chains from one sample sequenced in a study of blood T cells in healthy people across ages. For the second PCR, which ran for 7 to 11 cycles, a sample-barcoded 5' primer and a J-beta primer mix were used. TCRdb re-derived calls from the 5' RACE reads in MiXCR, one entry per CDR3 protein. The sample has about 640,000 distinct CDR3 sequences, approximately 59% seen once. The sample consisted of blood. The receptors originated from a man aged 55 to 70 in good health.

This clonotype was counted a few times. This chain joins TRBV29-1 and TRBJ2-5, with 7 bases fitting TRBD2. Germline V gene data show CDR1 as SQVTM and CDR2 as ANQGSEA. The trim removed 3 bases at V and 4 bases at J, leaving 8 bases unmatched. The CDR3 spans 14 residues. The CDR3 spells CSVDGTGGIETQYF. The CDR3 DNA reads as TGCAGCGTTGATGGGACCGGGGGGATAGAGACCCAGTACTTC.

This clonotype showed up just a few times. The V call is TRBV20-1, the J call TRBJ2-3, with unresolved D. The germline V and J ends were trimmed by 5 bases and 2 bases, with 11 bases remaining between them. From germline, CDR1 is DFQATT and CDR2 SNEGSKA (reference sequence). The CDR3 runs 13 residues. The CDR3 is CSASHDYTDTQYF. The CDR3 DNA reads as TGCAGTGCTTCACATGATTACACAGATACGCAGTATTTT.

The chain employs TRBV29-1 and TRBJ1-2; no clear D gene. This CDR3 comprises 14 residues. Germline V gives CDR1 SQVTM, CDR2 ANQGSEA. The germline V and J ends were trimmed by 0 bases and 0 bases, with 8 bases remaining between them. CDR3 residues: CSVEDRTTNYGYTF. Written as DNA, the CDR3 is TGCAGCGTTGAAGACCGTACCACTAACTATGGCTACACCTTC.

The chain recombines TRBV15 with TRBJ2-2; possible D gene TRBD2, 6 bases. There are 14 residues in the CDR3. Germline V gene data show CDR1 as LNHNV and CDR2 as YYDKDF (reference sequence). Trimming shortened V by 1 base and J by 9 bases, and 12 bases separated the two germline ends. The chain's CDR3 is CATSRAGTGRELFF. The CDR3 nucleotides are TGTGCCACCAGCAGAGCAGGGACTGGCCGGGAGCTGTTTTTT.

The chain couples TRBV21-1 to TRBJ2-7; the D call of TRBD2 is as the table states it, not checked on the DNA. TRBV21-1 is termed a pseudogene. The length of the CDR3 is 15 residues. This CDR3 reads CASRVLGRERNEQYF. DNA for the CDR3: TGTGCCAGCCGAGTCTTAGGACGGGAGCGGAACGAGCAGTACTTC.

This clonotype was seen only a few times. The rearrangement joins TRBV5-1 to TRBJ2-5; D gene unclear. This CDR3 has 16 residues. Trimming took 6 bases from V and 4 from J, leaving 22 bases between them. Germline loops: CDR1 SGHRS, CDR2 YFSETQ. CDR3 nucleotides: TGCGCCAGCAAGACAAGGCCAGGCGCGGCCGGAGAGACCCAGTACTTC. Protein: CASKTRPGAAGETQYF.

The chain uses TRBV28 and TRBJ1-2, with no clear D. V was shortened by 7 bases and J by 2 bases, with 17 bases between the two germline ends. The CDR3 runs to 15 residues. Looked up from germline, CDR1 is MDHEN and CDR2 is SYDVKM. CDR3 in amino acids: CASTPSGRSNYGYTF. CDR3 sequence (DNA): TGTGCCAGCACTCCATCGGGCAGGTCAAACTATGGCTACACCTTC.

The genes are TRBV24-1 and TRBJ2-3; 7 bases line up with TRBD1. Germline assignment: CDR1 KGHDR and CDR2 SFDVKD. This CDR3 has 14 residues. With 6 bases clipped from V and 5 bases from J, the junction kept 7 bases outside the gene matches. CDR3 sequence: CATSPRGHQDTQYF. The CDR3 DNA follows: TGTGCCACCAGTCCAAGGGGGCATCAAGATACGCAGTATTTT.

The rearrangement joins TRBV3-1 to TRBJ1-2, with D possibly TRBD1 on 6 matching bases. The V end lost 0 bases, the J end lost 4 bases, and 12 bases lay between the germline ends. Germline V CDR1 and CDR2: LGHDT, YNNKEL (reference sequence). This CDR3 region has 15 residues. CDR3 loop: CASSQDRGRGYGYTF. CDR3 DNA: TGTGCCAGCAGCCAAGACCGGGGGCGCGGCTATGGCTACACCTTC.

The chain has TRBV6-4 and TRBJ2-3, with D possibly TRBD2 on 5 matching bases. Per germline, CDR1 MRHNA and CDR2 SNTAGT. The V and J ends lost 6 bases and 4 bases respectively, with 17 bases between them. This CDR3 has 15 amino acids. CDR3 bases: TGTGCCAGCAGCCCCCCTAGCCGGGCCCCAGATACGCAGTATTTT. Its protein product is CASSPPSRAPDTQYF.

The V and J genes are TRBV9 and TRBJ1-2; 9 positions agree with TRBD1. The ends lost 1 base at V and 6 bases at J; junction bases unmatched: 7. CDR3 length: 15 amino acids. Germline CDR1 is SGDLS and CDR2 is YYNGEE. The CDR3 sequence: CASSVSNRGRNGYTF. CDR3 DNA: TGTGCCAGCAGCGTATCGAACAGGGGGCGGAATGGCTACACCTTC.